This TCR beta chain was retrieved from a study of T cells expressing NK-cell markers. Study at large: All TCR beta repertoires analysed originated from sorted CD3+CD56+NKG2C+, CD3+CD56+NKG2C- and CD3+CD56-NKG2C+ T cells. Study-wide points: Questions lingered over whether expanded NKG2C+ T cell clones were HCMV-specific.

Of note for this clonotype: No antigen is known for it.

One entry per CDR3 protein, without DNA, is what TCRdb gives after re-calling the 5' RACE reads. This sample's table has about 260,000 distinct CDR3 sequences. The CDR3 is 14 amino acids. Germline V CDR1 and CDR2: KGHDR, SFDVKD. The sequenced material came from blood T cells: a sorted CD56 or NKG2C T cell subset, CD4+ or CD8+ T cells, or bulk PBMC T cells (not recorded which). The V and J genes are TRBV24-1 and TRBJ2-5. This TCR derives from a woman between 18 and 75 years old in good health. CDR3 sequence reads: CATSDTTGPETQYF.